Many counts were recorded for the clone carrying this T cell receptor (beta chain). CDR3 length: 14 residues. Germline loops: CDR1 SGHTA, CDR2 FQGNSA. With 5 bases clipped from V and 1 base from J, the junction kept 2 bases outside the gene matches. TCRdb reprocessed the reads with MiXCR, giving one entry per CDR3 protein. This table holds 250,000 to 300,000 distinct CDR3 sequences, approximately 9.2% found once. The data originate from a study of T cell repertoires in cytomegalovirus infection. The receptor's source is a human donor in good health (CMV status not recorded). Some clones in this sample may be carry-over from other donors' samples. Sequenced: PBMCs. The rearrangement links TRBV7-2 to TRBJ2-5, with 9 bases fitting TRBD2. CDR3 DNA: TGTGCCAGCAGCGCGGGGGGGACCCAAGAGACCCAGTACTTC. Translated, it gives CASSAGGTQETQYF.